The entry that follows covers one T cell receptor (beta chain) sequence. This same CDR3 is encoded by further DNA sequences in the sample. Method: immunoSEQ multiplex PCR; TCRdb's copy keeps in-frame clones and lacks some. The sample carries approximately 350,000 clones, around 83% recorded once. The CDR3 contains 14 residues. V was trimmed by 4 bases and J by 4 bases, leaving 14 bases between them. In germline, CDR1 is MDHEN, CDR2 SYDVKM. This sample stems from a study of blood T cell repertoires in COVID-19. Study information: Sample material is recorded as cDNA or gDNA derived from T cells, B-cell-depleted T cells, or PBMCs.

Living in about two dozen US areas, the participants were between roughly 18 and 95 years of age. Cohorts were assigned according to the clinical history that participants reported. Cohort 3 donors counted as recovered after two negative PCRs, clearance, or resolved symptoms. Sequencing was done on a sample of PBMCs or T cells enriched from blood (not recorded which). The V call is TRBV28, the J call TRBJ2-7; TRBD2 is a possible D gene (6 bases). The receptor's source is a woman between 50 and 59 years old who had recovered from COVID-19. As DNA, the CDR3 is TGTGCCAGCAGTTCCGGGACTCCGCCATACGAGCAGTACTTC. Its translation: CASSSGTPPYEQYF.